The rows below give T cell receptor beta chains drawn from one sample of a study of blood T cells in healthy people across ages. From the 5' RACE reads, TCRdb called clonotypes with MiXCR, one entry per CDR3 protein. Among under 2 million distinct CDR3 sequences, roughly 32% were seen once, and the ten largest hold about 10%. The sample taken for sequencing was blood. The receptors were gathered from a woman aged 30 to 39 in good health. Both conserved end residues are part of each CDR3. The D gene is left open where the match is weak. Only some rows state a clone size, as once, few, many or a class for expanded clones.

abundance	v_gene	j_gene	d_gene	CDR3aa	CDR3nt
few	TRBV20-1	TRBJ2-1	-	CSAMDYNEQFF	TGCAGTGCCATGGATTACAATGAGCAGTTCTTC
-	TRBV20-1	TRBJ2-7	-	CSASGLQSKHYEQYF	TGCAGTGCTAGTGGTTTACAGTCCAAACACTACGAGCAGTACTTC
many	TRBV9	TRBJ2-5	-	CASSVAWGSQETQYF	TGTGCCAGCAGCGTAGCTTGGGGAAGCCAAGAGACCCAGTACTTC
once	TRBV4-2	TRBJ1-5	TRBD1	CASNQEARGRQPQHF	TGTGCCAGCAACCAAGAGGCCAGGGGGCGTCAGCCCCAGCATTTT
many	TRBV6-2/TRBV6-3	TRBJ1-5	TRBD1	CASTGTGANQPQHF	TGTGCCAGCACCGGGACAGGGGCGAATCAGCCCCAGCATTTT
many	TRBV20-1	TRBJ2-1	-	CSYGYNEQFF	TGCAGCTATGGGTACAATGAGCAGTTCTTC
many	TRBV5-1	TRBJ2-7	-	CASSPPRAPLDEQYF	TGCGCCAGCAGCCCGCCCAGGGCCCCGTTGGACGAGCAGTACTTC
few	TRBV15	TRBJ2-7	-	CATSKSASYEQYF	TGTGCCACCAGCAAGTCCGCTTCCTACGAGCAGTACTTC
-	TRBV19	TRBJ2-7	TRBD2	CASSEAQGTSAAYEQYF	TGTGCCAGTAGTGAAGCCCAGGGGACTAGCGCGGCCTACGAGCAGTACTTC
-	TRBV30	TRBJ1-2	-	CAWRHTGNYTF	TGTGCCTGGAGACATACAGGGAACTACACCTTC
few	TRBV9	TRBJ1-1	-	CASSVAGWGTEAFF	TGTGCCAGCAGCGTAGCAGGGTGGGGCACTGAAGCTTTCTTT
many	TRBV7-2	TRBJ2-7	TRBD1	CASSLEGARSYEQYF	TGTGCCAGCAGCTTAGAGGGGGCGAGATCCTACGAGCAGTACTTC
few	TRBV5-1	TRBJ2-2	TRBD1	CASSLGQFYGELFF	TGCGCCAGCAGCCTGGGACAGTTTTACGGGGAGCTGTTTTTT
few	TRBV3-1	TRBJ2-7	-	CASSQEAGPRYF	TGTGCCAGCAGCCAAGAGGCGGGGCCAAGGTACTTC
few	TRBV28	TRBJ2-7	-	CASSPPLVGFSYEQYF	TGTGCCAGCAGTCCCCCTCTCGTTGGCTTTTCCTACGAGCAGTACTTC
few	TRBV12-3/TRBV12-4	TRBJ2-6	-	CASSPGRFSGANVLTF	TGTGCCAGCAGTCCAGGACGGTTCTCTGGGGCCAACGTCCTGACTTTC
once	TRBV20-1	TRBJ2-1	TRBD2	CSAQLTGGPYNEQFF	TGCAGTGCTCAACTCACGGGAGGGCCGTACAATGAGCAGTTCTTC
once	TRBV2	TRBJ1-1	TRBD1	CASRSGQGLVNTEAFF	TGTGCCAGCAGGTCCGGACAGGGGTTGGTGAACACTGAAGCTTTCTTT
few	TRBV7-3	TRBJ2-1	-	CASSSTGTSDEQFF	TGTGCCAGCAGCTCCACCGGGACTTCGGATGAGCAGTTCTTC
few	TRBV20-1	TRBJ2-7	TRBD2	CSATGRTQSYEQYF	TGCAGTGCAACCGGGAGGACACAGTCCTACGAGCAGTACTTC
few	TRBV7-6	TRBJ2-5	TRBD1	CASSRGQGAQETQYF	TGTGCCAGCAGCCGTGGACAGGGGGCTCAAGAGACCCAGTACTTC
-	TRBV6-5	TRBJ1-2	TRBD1	CAGRGQGGGGYTF	TGTGCCGGCAGGGGACAGGGCGGGGGTGGCTACACCTTC
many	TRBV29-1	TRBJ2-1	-	CSVEAVYFQQGRFNEQFF	TGCAGCGTTGAAGCAGTTTATTTCCAGCAGGGGAGGTTCAATGAGCAGTTCTTC
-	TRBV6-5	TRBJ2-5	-	CASSYSSPAGETQYF	TGTGCCAGCAGTTACTCGAGTCCCGCCGGGGAGACCCAGTACTTC
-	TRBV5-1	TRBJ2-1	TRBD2	CASSPISSGTFYNEQFF	TGCGCCAGCAGTCCAATCTCGAGCGGGACTTTCTACAATGAGCAGTTCTTC
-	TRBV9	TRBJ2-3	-	CASSSRTGSTDTQYF	TGTGCCAGCAGCTCCCGGACGGGTAGCACAGATACGCAGTATTTT
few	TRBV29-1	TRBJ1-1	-	CSAGGRNTEAFF	TGCAGCGCTGGGGGCCGGAACACTGAAGCTTTCTTT
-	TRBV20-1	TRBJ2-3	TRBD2	CSARGERGVTDTQYF	TGCAGTGCCAGGGGGGAGCGGGGGGTCACAGATACGCAGTATTTT
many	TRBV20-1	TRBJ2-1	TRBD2	CSANRGGPGNEQFF	TGCAGTGCCAATCGCGGGGGACCAGGGAATGAGCAGTTCTTC
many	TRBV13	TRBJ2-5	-	CASSPYGAQETQYF	TGTGCCAGCAGCCCTTACGGGGCCCAAGAGACCCAGTACTTC
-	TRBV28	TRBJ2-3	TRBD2	CASSWGVAGRRTDTQYF	TGTGCCAGCAGTTGGGGGGTAGCGGGAAGGCGCACGGATACGCAGTATTTT
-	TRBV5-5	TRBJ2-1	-	CASSLEAAGRSRSSYNEQFF	TGTGCCAGCAGCTTGGAAGCGGCGGGGCGCAGCCGGAGCTCCTACAATGAGCAGTTCTTC
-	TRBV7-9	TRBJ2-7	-	CASSYQQGSSYEQYF	TGTGCCAGCAGTTACCAACAGGGCTCGTCCTACGAGCAGTACTTC
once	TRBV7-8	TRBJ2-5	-	CANSPPEGLPQETQYF	TGTGCCAACAGCCCCCCCGAGGGCCTACCTCAAGAGACCCAGTACTTC
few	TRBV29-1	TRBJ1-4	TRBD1	CSVVVSGQINEKLFF	TGCAGCGTTGTTGTCTCGGGACAGATTAATGAAAAACTGTTTTTT
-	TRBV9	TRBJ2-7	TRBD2	CASSPVSREYSGEQYF	TGTGCCAGCAGCCCCGTCTCGCGGGAGTATTCGGGCGAGCAGTACTTC
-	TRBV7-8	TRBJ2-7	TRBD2	CASSLAGWEGYEQYF	TGTGCCAGCAGCTTAGCGGGATGGGAGGGTTACGAGCAGTACTTC
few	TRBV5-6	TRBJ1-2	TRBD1	CASNAGQGFLGYTF	TGTGCCAGCAACGCGGGACAGGGATTCTTGGGCTACACCTTC
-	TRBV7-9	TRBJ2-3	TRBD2	CASSLDQSGGGTDTQYF	TGTGCCAGCAGCTTAGACCAAAGCGGGGGGGGCACAGATACGCAGTATTTT
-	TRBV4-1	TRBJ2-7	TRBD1	CASSQARQGEYEQYF	TGCGCCAGCAGCCAAGCGAGACAGGGGGAATACGAGCAGTACTTC
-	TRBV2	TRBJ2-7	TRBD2	CASKFNSGSRGSEQYF	TGTGCCAGCAAATTCAATAGCGGGAGCCGGGGCTCCGAGCAGTACTTC
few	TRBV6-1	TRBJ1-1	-	CAGSSVKGGFEAFF	TGTGCCGGCAGTTCGGTCAAAGGCGGTTTTGAAGCTTTCTTT
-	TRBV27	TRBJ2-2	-	CASSSQGQVGELFF	TGTGCCAGCAGTTCGCAGGGGCAGGTCGGGGAGCTGTTTTTT
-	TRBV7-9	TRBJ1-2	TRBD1	CASSSAQGNYGYTF	TGTGCCAGCAGCTCAGCACAGGGGAACTATGGCTACACCTTC
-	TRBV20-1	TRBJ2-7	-	CSAPDLTDGVKLYF	TGCAGTGCTCCCGACCTGACCGACGGGGTAAAGTTGTACTTC
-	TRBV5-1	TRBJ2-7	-	CASSFSLDHNEQYF	TGCGCCAGCAGCTTTTCCCTAGATCACAATGAGCAGTACTTC
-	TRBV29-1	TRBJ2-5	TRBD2	CSVEGGMGGEQYF	TGCAGCGTTGAGGGGGGAATGGGGGGGGAGCAGTACTTC
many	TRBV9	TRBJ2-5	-	CASSGLRGQGETQYF	TGTGCCAGCAGCGGACTCCGCGGTCAGGGGGAGACCCAGTACTTC
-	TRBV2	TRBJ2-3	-	CANQPTDTQYF	TGTGCCAACCAACCGACGGATACGCAGTATTTT
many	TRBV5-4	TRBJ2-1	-	CASSYSRDEQFF	TGTGCCAGCAGTTATAGCAGGGATGAGCAGTTCTTC
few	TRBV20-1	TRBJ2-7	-	CSASGRLAYEQYF	TGCAGTGCTAGCGGTAGGTTAGCCTACGAGCAGTACTTC
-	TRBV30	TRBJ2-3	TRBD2	CAWRDSGGTQYF	TGTGCCTGGAGGGACTCGGGGGGTACGCAGTATTTT
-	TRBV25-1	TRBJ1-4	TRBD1	CASSESGTGHEKLFF	TGTGCCAGCAGTGAATCTGGGACAGGGCATGAAAAACTGTTTTTT
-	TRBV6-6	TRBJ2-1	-	CASSYSTGVVDEQFF	TGTGCCAGCAGTTACAGCACCGGGGTTGTGGATGAGCAGTTCTTC
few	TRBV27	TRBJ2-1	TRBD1	CASSFVGGVSYNEQFF	TGTGCCAGCAGTTTCGTAGGGGGCGTCTCCTACAATGAGCAGTTCTTC
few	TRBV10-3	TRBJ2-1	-	CAISNGSPFYNEQFF	TGTGCCATCAGTAACGGCAGTCCTTTCTACAATGAGCAGTTCTTC
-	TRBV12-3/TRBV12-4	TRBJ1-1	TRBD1	CASSLRDRGPEAFF	TGTGCCAGCAGTTTAAGGGACAGGGGACCTGAAGCTTTCTTT